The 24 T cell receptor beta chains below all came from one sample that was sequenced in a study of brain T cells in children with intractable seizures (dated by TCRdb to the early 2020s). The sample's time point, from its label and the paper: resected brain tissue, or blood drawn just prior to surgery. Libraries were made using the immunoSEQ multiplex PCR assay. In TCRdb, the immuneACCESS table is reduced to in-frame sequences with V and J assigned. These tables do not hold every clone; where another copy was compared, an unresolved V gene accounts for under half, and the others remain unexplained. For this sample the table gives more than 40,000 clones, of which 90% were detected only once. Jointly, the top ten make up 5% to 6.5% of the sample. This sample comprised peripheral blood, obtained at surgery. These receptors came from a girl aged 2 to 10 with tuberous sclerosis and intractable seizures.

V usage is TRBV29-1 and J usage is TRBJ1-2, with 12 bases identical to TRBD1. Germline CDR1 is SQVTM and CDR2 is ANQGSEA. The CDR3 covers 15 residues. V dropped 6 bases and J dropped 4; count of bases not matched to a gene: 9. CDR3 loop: CSVRIGTGGIYGYTF. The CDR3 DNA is TGCAGCGTGAGAATCGGGACAGGGGGCATCTATGGCTACACCTTC.

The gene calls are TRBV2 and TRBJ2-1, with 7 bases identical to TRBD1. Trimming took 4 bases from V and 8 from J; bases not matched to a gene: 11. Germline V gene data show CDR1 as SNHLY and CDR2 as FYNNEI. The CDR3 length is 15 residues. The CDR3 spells CASSAGQASWDEQFF. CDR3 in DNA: TGTGCCAGCAGTGCCGGACAGGCCTCATGGGATGAGCAGTTCTTC.

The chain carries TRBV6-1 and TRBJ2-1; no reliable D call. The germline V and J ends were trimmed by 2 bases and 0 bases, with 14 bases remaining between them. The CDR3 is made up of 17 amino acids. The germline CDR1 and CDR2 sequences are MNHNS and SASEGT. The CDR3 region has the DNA TGTGCCAGCAGTGAATTACGTGGCTCGAGCTCCTACAATGAGCAGTTCTTC. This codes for CASSELRGSSSYNEQFF.

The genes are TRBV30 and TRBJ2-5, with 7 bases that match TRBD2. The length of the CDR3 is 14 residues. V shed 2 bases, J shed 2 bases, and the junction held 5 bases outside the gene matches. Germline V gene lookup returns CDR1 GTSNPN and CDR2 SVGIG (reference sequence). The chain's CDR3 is CAWSTGGLQETQYF. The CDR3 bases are TGTGCCTGGAGTACGGGGGGTCTACAAGAGACCCAGTACTTC. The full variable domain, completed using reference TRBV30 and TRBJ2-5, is SQTIHQWPATLVQPVGSPLSLECTVEGTSNPNLYWYRQAAGRGLQLLFYSVGIGQISSEVPQNLSASRPQDRQFILSSKKLLLSDSGFYLCAWSTGGLQETQYFGPGTRLLVL.

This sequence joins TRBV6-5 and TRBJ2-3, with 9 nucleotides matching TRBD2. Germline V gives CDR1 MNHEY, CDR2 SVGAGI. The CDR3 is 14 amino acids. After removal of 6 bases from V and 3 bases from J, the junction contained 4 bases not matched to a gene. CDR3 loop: CASRPGLATDTQYF. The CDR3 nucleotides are TGTGCCAGCAGACCGGGACTAGCAACAGATACGCAGTATTTT.

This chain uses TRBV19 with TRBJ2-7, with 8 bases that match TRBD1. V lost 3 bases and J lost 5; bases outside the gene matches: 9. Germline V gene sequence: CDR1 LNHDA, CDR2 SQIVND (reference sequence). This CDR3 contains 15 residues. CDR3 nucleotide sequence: TGTGCCAGTAGTATGGGCCGGGACAGGTCTAACGAGCAGTACGTC. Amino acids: CASSMGRDRSNEQYV.

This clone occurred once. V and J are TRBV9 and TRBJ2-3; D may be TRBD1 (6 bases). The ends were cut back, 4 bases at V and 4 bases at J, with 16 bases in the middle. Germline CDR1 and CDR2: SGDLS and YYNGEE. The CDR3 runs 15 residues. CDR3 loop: CASSPPGAEADTQYF. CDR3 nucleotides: TGTGCCAGCAGCCCCCCAGGGGCGGAAGCAGATACGCAGTATTTT.

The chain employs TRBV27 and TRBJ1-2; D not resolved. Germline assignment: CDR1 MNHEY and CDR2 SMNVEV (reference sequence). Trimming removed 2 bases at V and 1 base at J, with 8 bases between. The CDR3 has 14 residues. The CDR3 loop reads CASSLQAGNYGYTF. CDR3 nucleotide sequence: TGTGCCAGCAGTTTACAGGCTGGTAACTATGGCTACACCTTC.

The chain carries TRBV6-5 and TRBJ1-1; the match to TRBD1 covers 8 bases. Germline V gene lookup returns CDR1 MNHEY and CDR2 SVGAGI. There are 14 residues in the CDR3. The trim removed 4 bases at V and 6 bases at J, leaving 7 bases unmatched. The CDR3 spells CASSFRTGNPEAFF. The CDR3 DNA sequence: TGTGCCAGCAGTTTCCGGACAGGGAATCCTGAAGCTTTCTTT.

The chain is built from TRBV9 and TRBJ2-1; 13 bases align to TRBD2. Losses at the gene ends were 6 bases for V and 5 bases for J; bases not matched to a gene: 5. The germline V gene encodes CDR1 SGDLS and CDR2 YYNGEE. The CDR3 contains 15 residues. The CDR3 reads CASTILAGGNNEQFF. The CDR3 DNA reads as TGTGCCAGCACCATACTAGCGGGGGGGAACAATGAGCAGTTCTTC.

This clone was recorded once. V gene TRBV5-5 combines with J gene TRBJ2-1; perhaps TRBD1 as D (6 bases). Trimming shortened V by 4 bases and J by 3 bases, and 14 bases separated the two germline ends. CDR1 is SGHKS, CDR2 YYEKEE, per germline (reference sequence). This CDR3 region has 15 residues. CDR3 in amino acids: CASSRRDTNYNEQFF. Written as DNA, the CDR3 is TGTGCCAGCAGCCGCCGGGACACCAACTACAATGAGCAGTTCTTC. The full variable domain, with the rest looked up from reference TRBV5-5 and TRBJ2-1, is DAGVTQSPTHLIKTRGQQVTLRCSPISGHKSVSWYQQVLGQGPQFIFQYYEKEERGRGNFPDRFSARQFPNYSSELNVNALLLGDSALYLCASSRRDTNYNEQFFGPGTRLTVL.

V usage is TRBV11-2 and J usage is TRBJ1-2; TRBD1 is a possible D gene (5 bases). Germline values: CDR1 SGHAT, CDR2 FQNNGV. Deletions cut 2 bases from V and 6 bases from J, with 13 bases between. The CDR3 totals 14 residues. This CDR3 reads CASSLSLGEDGYTF. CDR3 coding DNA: TGTGCCAGCAGCTTAAGTCTGGGGGAAGATGGCTACACCTTC.

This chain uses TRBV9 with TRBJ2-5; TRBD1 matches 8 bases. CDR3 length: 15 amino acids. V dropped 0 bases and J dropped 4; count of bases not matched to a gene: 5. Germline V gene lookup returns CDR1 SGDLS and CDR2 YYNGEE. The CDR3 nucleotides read TGTGCCAGCAGCGTAGGGACAGGGAACGGAGAGACCCAGTACTTC. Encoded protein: CASSVGTGNGETQYF.

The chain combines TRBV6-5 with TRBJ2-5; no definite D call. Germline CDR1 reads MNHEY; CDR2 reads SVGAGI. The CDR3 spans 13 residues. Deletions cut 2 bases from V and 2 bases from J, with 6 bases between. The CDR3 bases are TGTGCCAGCAGTTACGAACAGCAAGAGACCCAGTACTTC. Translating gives CASSYEQQETQYF.

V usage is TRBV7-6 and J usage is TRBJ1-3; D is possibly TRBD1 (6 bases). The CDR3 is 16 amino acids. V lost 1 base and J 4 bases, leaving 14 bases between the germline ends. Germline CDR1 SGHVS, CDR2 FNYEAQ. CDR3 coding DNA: TGTGCCAGCAGCTTAGGAACCAGGGGTAAAGGAAACACCATATATTTT. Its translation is CASSLGTRGKGNTIYF.

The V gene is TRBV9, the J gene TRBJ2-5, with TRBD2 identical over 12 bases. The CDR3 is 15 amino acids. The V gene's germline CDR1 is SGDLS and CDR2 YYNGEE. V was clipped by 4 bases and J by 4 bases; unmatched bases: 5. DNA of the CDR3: TGTGCCAGCAGCCCCCGGACTAGCGGGGCAGAGACCCAGTACTTC. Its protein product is CASSPRTSGAETQYF. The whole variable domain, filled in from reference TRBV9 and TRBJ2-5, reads DSGVTQTPKHLITATGQRVTLRCSPRSGDLSVYWYQQSLDQGLQFLIQYYNGEERAKGNILERFSAQQFPDLHSELNLSSLELGDSALYFCASSPRTSGAETQYFGPGTRLLVL.

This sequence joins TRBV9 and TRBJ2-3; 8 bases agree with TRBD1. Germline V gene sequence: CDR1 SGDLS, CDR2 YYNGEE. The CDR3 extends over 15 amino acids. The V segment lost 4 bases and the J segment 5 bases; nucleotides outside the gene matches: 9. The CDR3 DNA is TGTGCCAGCAGCTTAGACCCTGACAGGGGAGATACGCAGTATTTT. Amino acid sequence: CASSLDPDRGDTQYF.

Here the CDR3 reads CASSPQGGGGAVGEQFF. The DNA of the CDR3 is TGTGCCAGCAGCCCCCAGGGGGGCGGGGGGGCCGTCGGTGAGCAGTTCTTC. This chain joins TRBV7-7 and TRBJ2-1; TRBD2 matches at 9 bases. Trimming removed 5 bases from V and 9 bases from J; junction bases left unmatched: 17. This CDR3 comprises 17 residues. The germline CDR1 and CDR2 sequences are SSHAT and FNYEAQ (reference sequence). Looking up the rest from reference TRBV7-7 and TRBJ2-1 gives the full variable domain: GAGVSQSPRYKVTKRGQDVTLRCDPISSHATLYWYQQALGQGPEFLTYFNYEAQPDKSGLPSDRFSAERPEGSISTLTIQRTEQRDSAMYRCASSPQGGGGAVGEQFFGPGTRLTVL.

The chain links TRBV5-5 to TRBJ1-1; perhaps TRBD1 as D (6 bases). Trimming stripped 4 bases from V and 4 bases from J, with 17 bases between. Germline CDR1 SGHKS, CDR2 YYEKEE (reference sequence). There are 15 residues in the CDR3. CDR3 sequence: CASSATGTPITEAFF. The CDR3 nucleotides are TGTGCCAGCAGCGCAACCGGGACACCCATCACTGAAGCTTTCTTT.

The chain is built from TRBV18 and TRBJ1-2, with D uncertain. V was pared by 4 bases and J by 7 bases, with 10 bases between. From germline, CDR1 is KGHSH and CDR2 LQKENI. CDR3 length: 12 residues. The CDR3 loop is CASSQVGSGYTF. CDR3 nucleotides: TGTGCCAGCTCACAAGTCGGGAGTGGCTACACCTTC.

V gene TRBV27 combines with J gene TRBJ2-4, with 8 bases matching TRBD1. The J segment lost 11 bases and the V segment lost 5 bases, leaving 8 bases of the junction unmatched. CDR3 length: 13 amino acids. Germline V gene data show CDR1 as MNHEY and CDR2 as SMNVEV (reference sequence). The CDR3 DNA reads TGTGCCAGCAGTAAGCCACAGGGGGACGTTCAGTACTTC. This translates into CASSKPQGDVQYF.

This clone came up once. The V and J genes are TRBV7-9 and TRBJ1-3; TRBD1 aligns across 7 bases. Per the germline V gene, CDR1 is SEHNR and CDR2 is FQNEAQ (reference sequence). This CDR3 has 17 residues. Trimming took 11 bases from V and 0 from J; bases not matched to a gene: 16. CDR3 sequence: CAVYQQGKLHSGNTIYF. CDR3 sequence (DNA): TGTGCCGTCTACCAACAGGGGAAGCTGCACTCTGGAAACACCATATATTTT.

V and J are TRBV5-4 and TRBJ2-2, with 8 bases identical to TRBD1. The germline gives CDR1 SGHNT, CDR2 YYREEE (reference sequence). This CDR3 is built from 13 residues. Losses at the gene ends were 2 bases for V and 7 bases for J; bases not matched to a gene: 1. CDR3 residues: CASSFTGGGELFF. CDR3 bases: TGTGCCAGCAGCTTCACAGGGGGCGGGGAGCTGTTTTTT.

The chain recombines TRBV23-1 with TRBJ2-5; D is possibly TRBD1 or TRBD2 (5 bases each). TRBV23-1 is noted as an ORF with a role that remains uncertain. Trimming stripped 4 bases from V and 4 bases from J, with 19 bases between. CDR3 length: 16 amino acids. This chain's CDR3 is CASSPRGAPSPETQYF. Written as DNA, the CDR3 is TGCGCCAGCAGTCCGCGAGGGGCCCCCTCCCCAGAGACCCAGTACTTC.